This T cell receptor (beta chain) was identified during a study of CD8 T cells in ankylosing spondylitis. The study, taken as a whole, reports: A TCR beta motif made of about eight highly homologous variants seemed typical of ankylosing spondylitis blood. Significant enrichment of disease-linked clones was reportedly seen in matched ankylosing spondylitis synovial fluid. Peripheral blood samples showed relatively rare disease-linked clones, and these clones were CD8+.

This CDR3 is 14 amino acids long. The germline V gene encodes CDR1 LNHDA and CDR2 SQIVND (reference sequence). Trimming removed 7 bases from V and 9 bases from J, with 19 bases in between. Researchers built TCR beta libraries using quantitative 5'-RACE with molecular barcodes. Each CDR3 protein is one row after TCRdb ran MiXCR on the 5' RACE reads. The sample holds under 550,000 distinct CDR3 sequences; about 25% are singletons and the top ten take 0.89%. This clonotype was picked up one time. As yet, its antigen is unknown. The chain joins TRBV19 to TRBJ1-5; D perhaps matches TRBD1 (5 bases). The sequencing sample was made of blood, either unsorted or a sorted T cell fraction (not recorded which). The clonotype originates from a male donor with ankylosing spondylitis. In DNA, the CDR3 is TGTGCCAGTAACCTGGGGCGGGAATACGGGCCCCAGCATTTT. Protein: CASNLGREYGPQHF. Complete variable domain (other parts from reference TRBV19 and TRBJ1-5): DGGITQSPKYLFRKEGQNVTLSCEQNLNHDAMYWYRQDPGQGLRLIYYSQIVNDFQKGDIAEGYSVSREKKESFPLTVTSAQKNPTAFYLCASNLGREYGPQHFGDGTRLSIL.